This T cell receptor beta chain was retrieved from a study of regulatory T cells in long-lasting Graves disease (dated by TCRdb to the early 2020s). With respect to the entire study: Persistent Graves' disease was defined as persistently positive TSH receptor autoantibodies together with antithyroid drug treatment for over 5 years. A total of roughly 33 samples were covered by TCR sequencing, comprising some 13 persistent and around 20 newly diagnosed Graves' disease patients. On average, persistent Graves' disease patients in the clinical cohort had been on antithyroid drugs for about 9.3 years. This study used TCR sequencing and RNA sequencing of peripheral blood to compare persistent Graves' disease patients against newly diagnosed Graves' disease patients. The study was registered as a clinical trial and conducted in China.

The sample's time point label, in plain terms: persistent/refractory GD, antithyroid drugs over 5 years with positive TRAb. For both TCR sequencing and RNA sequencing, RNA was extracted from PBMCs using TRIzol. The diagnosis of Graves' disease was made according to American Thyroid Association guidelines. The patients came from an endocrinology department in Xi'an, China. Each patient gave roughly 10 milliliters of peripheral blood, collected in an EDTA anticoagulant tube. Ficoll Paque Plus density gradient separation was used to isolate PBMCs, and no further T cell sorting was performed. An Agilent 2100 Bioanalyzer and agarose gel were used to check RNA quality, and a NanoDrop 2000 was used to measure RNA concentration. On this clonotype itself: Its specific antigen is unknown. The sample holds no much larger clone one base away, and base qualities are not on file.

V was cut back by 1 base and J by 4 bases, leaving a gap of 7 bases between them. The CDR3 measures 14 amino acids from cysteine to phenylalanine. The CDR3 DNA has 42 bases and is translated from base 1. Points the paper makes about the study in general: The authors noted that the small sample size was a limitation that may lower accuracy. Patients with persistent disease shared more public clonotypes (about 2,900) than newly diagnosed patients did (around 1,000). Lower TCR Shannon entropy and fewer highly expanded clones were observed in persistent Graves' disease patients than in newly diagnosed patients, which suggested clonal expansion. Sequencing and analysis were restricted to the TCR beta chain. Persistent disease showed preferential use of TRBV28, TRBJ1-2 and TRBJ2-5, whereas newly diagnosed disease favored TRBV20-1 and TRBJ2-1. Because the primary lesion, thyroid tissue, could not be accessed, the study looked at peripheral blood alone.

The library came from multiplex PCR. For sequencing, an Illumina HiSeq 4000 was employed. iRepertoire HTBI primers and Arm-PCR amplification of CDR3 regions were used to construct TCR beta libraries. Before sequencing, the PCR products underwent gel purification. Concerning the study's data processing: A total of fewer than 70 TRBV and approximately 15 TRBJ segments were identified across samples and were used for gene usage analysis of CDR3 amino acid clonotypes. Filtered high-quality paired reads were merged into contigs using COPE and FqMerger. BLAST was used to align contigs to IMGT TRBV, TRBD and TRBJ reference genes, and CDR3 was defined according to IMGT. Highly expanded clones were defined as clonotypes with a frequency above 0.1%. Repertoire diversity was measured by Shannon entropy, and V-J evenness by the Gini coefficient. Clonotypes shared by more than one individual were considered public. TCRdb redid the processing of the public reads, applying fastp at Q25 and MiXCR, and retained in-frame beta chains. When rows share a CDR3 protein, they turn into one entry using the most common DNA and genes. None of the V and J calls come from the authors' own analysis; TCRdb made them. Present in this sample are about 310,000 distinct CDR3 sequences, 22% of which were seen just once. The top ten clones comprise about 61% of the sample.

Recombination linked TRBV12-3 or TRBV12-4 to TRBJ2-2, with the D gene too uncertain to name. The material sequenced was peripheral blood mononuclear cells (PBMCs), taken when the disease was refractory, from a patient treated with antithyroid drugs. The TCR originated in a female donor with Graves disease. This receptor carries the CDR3 CASSLGPFTGELFF. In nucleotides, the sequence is TGTGCCAGCAGTTTAGGGCCTTTCACCGGGGAGCTGTTTTTT.